This paragraph covers one TCR beta chain sequence. Its matching antigen is unknown. This entry is derived from a study of STAT5B mutations in CD4+ large granular lymphocyte leukemia. Study as a whole: Among healthy donors, a particular HLA allele went with more CDR3 'QG' motifs. Study findings and constraints: Higher CD4+ than CD8+ T-LGLL clonality might reflect small sample size. 8/27 top patient clones versus 2/35 control clones were TRBV06-family.

Methods used by the authors: A productive frequency of 2.59 x 10-5 was the lowest detectable. Profiled with immunoSEQ multiplex PCR; TCRdb holds only in-frame clones, not every one. V and J calls plus clone size are reproduced from that table; the DNA served to infer D and trimming. Of about 46,000 clones listed, about 80% were seen once; the top ten hold 0.3% to 0.4%. Germline trimming cut 4 bases from V and 0 bases from J; bases unmatched to any gene: 4. This CDR3 is 16 amino acids long. CDR1 is LGHNA and CDR2 is YNFKEQ in the germline V gene. The sequence derives from a human donor in good health. The chain employs TRBV4-2 and TRBJ1-4, with 8 positions matching TRBD1. The sequenced material came from CD4+ T cells from blood buffy coats. Written as DNA, the CDR3 is TGTGCCAGCAGCCCGGGACAGGCCCCAACTAATGAAAAACTGTTTTTT. Translating gives CASSPGQAPTNEKLFF.